What follows are 22 T cell receptor beta chains derived from one specimen sequenced in a study of shared clonotypes between healthy human individuals. Generated by immunoSEQ multiplex PCR, the TCRdb table keeps only in-frame clones and is missing some. The data contain about 1.1 million clones, approximately 80% of them seen just once; the ten biggest clones take up roughly 0.62%. Sequencing was done on a sample of memory CD4+ T cells from PBMCs. Subset meaning: CD45RA-negative fraction. Source of these receptors: a man between 18 and 35 years old in good health. Some clones in this sample may be carry-over from other donors' samples.

The chain is built from TRBV6-5 and TRBJ2-5; maybe TRBD2 (6 bases). The CDR3 is 14 residues long. Trimming removed 4 bases from V and 7 bases from J, with 16 bases in between. Germline CDR1 and CDR2: MNHEY and SVGAGI. CDR3 coding DNA: TGTGCCAGCAGTTCCGACCGACTAGTAACGACCCAGTACTTC. Translated: CASSSDRLVTTQYF.

Turning to this clone: This sample also contains other DNA sequences that code for the same CDR3. V gene TRBV5-6 combines with J gene TRBJ1-5; D is unclear. The CDR3 is made up of 14 amino acids. Looked up from germline, CDR1 is SGHDT and CDR2 is YYEEEE. The germline V and J ends were trimmed by 2 bases and 0 bases, with 6 bases remaining between them. The CDR3 sequence is CASSFMGSNQPQHF. The DNA of the CDR3 is TGTGCCAGCAGCTTTATGGGTAGCAATCAGCCCCAGCATTTT.

The V gene is TRBV7-9, the J gene TRBJ2-7; 7 bases line up with TRBD2. CDR3 size: 13 residues. Trimming at V came to 5 bases and at J to 9 bases, leaving 10 bases not matched to a gene. Germline CDR1 reads SEHNR; CDR2 reads FQNEAQ (reference sequence). CDR3: CASSLMTSSGQYF. Here the CDR3 DNA reads TGTGCCAGCAGCCTGATGACTAGCTCCGGGCAGTACTTC.

This chain links TRBV6-6 with TRBJ2-7; D gene ambiguous. In germline, CDR1 is MNHNY, CDR2 SVGAGI (reference sequence). The V end was cut by 6 bases, the J end by 3 bases, with 9 bases between. The CDR3 runs to 12 residues. CDR3 nucleotides: TGTGCCAGCAGCCCCGCCATCTACGAGCAGTACTTC. This codes for CASSPAIYEQYF.

The J gene is TRBJ2-2, the V gene TRBV11-3; TRBD2 matches at 9 bases. CDR1 and CDR2 (germline): SGHNT, YENEEA. V dropped 1 base and J dropped 7; count of bases not matched to a gene: 4. The CDR3 spans 15 residues. The CDR3 here is CASSLAREGSGELFF. Written as DNA, the CDR3 is TGTGCCAGCAGCTTAGCGCGGGAGGGCAGCGGGGAGCTGTTTTTT.

This rearrangement joins TRBV28 to TRBJ1-2; D remains unclear. V was clipped by 2 bases and J by 6 bases, with 13 bases between them. The CDR3 runs 14 residues. Germline-derived CDR1 and CDR2 are MDHEN and SYDVKM. CDR3 sequence: CASSLVAQLNGYTF. The CDR3 DNA reads as TGTGCCAGCAGTTTAGTAGCACAGTTAAATGGCTACACCTTC.

With regard to this clone: This may be a read error, as it is one base from a much larger clone. The chain uses TRBV28 and TRBJ2-7; D call uncertain. CDR3 length: 13 residues. Per the germline V gene, CDR1 is MDHEN and CDR2 is SYDVKM. The CDR3 DNA reads as TGTGCCAACAGTACCACCTCACCCTACGAGCAGTACTTC. Its protein product is CANSTTSPYEQYF.

This clone was counted only a few times. The chain recombines TRBV5-1 with TRBJ2-7; maybe TRBD2 (6 bases). The CDR3 covers 14 residues. V lost 4 bases and J lost 2, with 13 bases in between. CDR1 and CDR2 (germline): SGHRS, YFSETQ. The CDR3 loop reads CASSRGTYTYEQYF. In nucleotides, the CDR3 is TGCGCCAGCAGCCGTGGGACTTACACCTACGAGCAGTACTTC.

This chain joins TRBV5-4 and TRBJ2-1; 10 positions agree with TRBD1. Germline trimming cut 3 bases from V and 9 bases from J; bases unmatched to any gene: 9. This CDR3 spans 15 amino acids. Germline CDR1 reads SGHNT; CDR2 reads YYREEE (reference sequence). This CDR3 reads CASSSRTGGPTEQFF. The CDR3 coding sequence is TGTGCCAGCAGCTCTAGGACAGGGGGTCCGACTGAGCAGTTCTTC.

For this clone: A far larger clone is one base from this, pointing to a likely read error. Different DNA sequences within this sample yield the same CDR3. This chain connects TRBV2 to TRBJ2-3, with unresolved D. Germline V lookup: CDR1 SNHLY, CDR2 FYNNEI. The CDR3 totals 11 residues. V gave up 5 bases and J gave up 0 bases, with 0 bases separating them. The CDR3 region is CASSSTDTQYF. CDR3 DNA sequence: TGTGCCAGCAGTAGCACAGATACGCAGTATTTT. Variable domain in full (rest from reference TRBV2 and TRBJ2-3): EPEVTQTPSHQVTQMGQEVILRCVPISNHLYFYWYRQILGQKVEFLVSFYNNEISEKSEIFDDQFSVERPDGSNFTLKIRSTKLEDSAMYFCASSSTDTQYFGPGTRLTVL.

The chain recombines TRBV7-8 with TRBJ2-3, with a possible D match to TRBD1 (5 bases). The germline V and J ends were trimmed by 8 bases and 0 bases, with 12 bases remaining between them. This CDR3 spans 14 amino acids. Germline CDR1 is SGHVS and CDR2 is FQNEAQ. CDR3 bases: TGTGCCAGCGGAGTGACAGAGAGCACAGATACGCAGTATTTT. Translated, it gives CASGVTESTDTQYF.

The V and J genes are TRBV11-2 and TRBJ1-1; 7 positions match TRBD1. The V and J ends lost 5 bases and 4 bases, in that order; junction bases with no gene match: 7. Germline CDR1 reads SGHAT; CDR2 reads FQNNGV. The CDR3 loop spans 14 amino acids. DNA for the CDR3: TGTGCCAGCAGCCGGACAGGAAGCCTCACTGAAGCTTTCTTT. It encodes CASSRTGSLTEAFF.

The sample holds a few counts of this clone. The V call is TRBV4-2, the J call TRBJ1-4; tentative D call: TRBD1 (6 bases). V gave up 4 bases and J gave up 7 bases, with 19 bases separating them. The CDR3 totals 16 residues. Germline loops: CDR1 LGHNA, CDR2 YNFKEQ. In DNA, the CDR3 is TGTGCCAGCAGCCCTACCTCGACAGGTTTAAGTGAAAAACTGTTTTTT. Translation: CASSPTSTGLSEKLFF.

The chain combines TRBV15 with TRBJ2-3; 7 bases fit TRBD2. There are 15 residues in the CDR3. Losses at the gene ends were 3 bases for V and 4 bases for J; bases not matched to a gene: 7. From germline, CDR1 is LNHNV and CDR2 YYDKDF (reference sequence). DNA of the CDR3: TGTGCCACCAGCAGGGTGCAGGCGGGGGCAGATACGCAGTATTTT. Protein sequence: CATSRVQAGADTQYF.

The V and J genes are TRBV11-2 and TRBJ2-5; the match to TRBD2 covers 9 bases. Per germline, CDR1 SGHAT and CDR2 FQNNGV. The CDR3 length is 14 residues. Unmatched junction bases numbered 3, after V lost 5 bases and J lost 2 bases. The CDR3 is CASSQTSGQETQYF. The CDR3 DNA sequence: TGTGCCAGCAGCCAGACTAGCGGACAAGAGACCCAGTACTTC. Looking up the rest from reference TRBV11-2 and TRBJ2-5 gives the full variable domain: EAGVAQSPRYKIIEKRQSVAFWCNPISGHATLYWYQQILGQGPKLLIQFQNNGVVDDSQLPKDRFSAERLKGVDSTLKIQPAKLEDSAVYLCASSQTSGQETQYFGPGTRLLVL.

J is TRBJ2-7 and V is TRBV7-3, with 11 bases lining up with TRBD2. The trim removed 5 bases at V and 6 bases at J, leaving 3 bases unmatched. In germline, CDR1 is SGHTA, CDR2 FQGTGA. The length of the CDR3 is 13 residues. The CDR3 region is CASSPGLAGEQYF. CDR3 coding DNA: TGTGCCAGCAGCCCTGGACTAGCGGGCGAGCAGTACTTC.

The CDR3 sequence: CASSLRLLKDRSYEQYF. CDR3 DNA: TGCGCCAGCAGCTTGCGATTACTTAAGGACAGGTCCTACGAGCAGTACTTC. The V and J genes are TRBV5-1 and TRBJ2-7; TRBD1 matches at 7 bases. Trimming cost V 1 base and J 1 base; bases outside gene matches: 11. Per the germline V gene, CDR1 is SGHRS and CDR2 is YFSETQ. This CDR3 spans 17 amino acids.

This sequence joins TRBV5-1 and TRBJ2-3, with 11 bases that match TRBD2. The CDR3 spans 15 residues. Germline trimming cut 5 bases from V and 3 bases from J; bases unmatched to any gene: 5. CDR1 is SGHRS, CDR2 YFSETQ, per germline. The CDR3 loop is CASRPTSGNTDTQYF. CDR3 bases: TGCGCCAGCAGACCGACTAGCGGGAATACAGATACGCAGTATTTT.

This chain joins TRBV19 and TRBJ2-4; no clear D. The CDR3 contains 17 residues. Per germline, CDR1 LNHDA and CDR2 SQIVND (reference sequence). With 1 base removed from V and 0 bases from J, the gap between germline ends came to 13 bases. The CDR3 nucleotides are TGTGCCAGTAGTATAGTAGGGCAGACTCTAGCCAAAAACATTCAGTACTTC. Translating gives CASSIVGQTLAKNIQYF.

The rearrangement joins TRBV2 to TRBJ2-1; 14 bases align to TRBD2. Per germline, CDR1 SNHLY and CDR2 FYNNEI. This CDR3 comprises 13 residues. Trimming cost V 8 bases and J 10 bases; bases outside gene matches: 4. The chain's CDR3 is CASCGLAGGEQFF. CDR3 DNA sequence: TGTGCCAGCTGCGGACTAGCGGGAGGCGAGCAGTTCTTC.

The chain carries TRBV6-1 and TRBJ1-1; 9 positions match TRBD1. The CDR3 is made up of 15 amino acids. Germline V lookup: CDR1 MNHNS, CDR2 SASEGT. The V segment lost 6 bases and the J segment 2 bases; nucleotides outside the gene matches: 7. CDR3 nucleotide sequence: TGTGCCAGCAGCACCCCGGGACAGGGCAACACTGAAGCTTTCTTT. The encoded protein is CASSTPGQGNTEAFF.

The genes are TRBV19 and TRBJ2-2, with D unresolved. Germline CDR1 and CDR2: LNHDA and SQIVND (reference sequence). Trimming stripped 3 bases from V and 6 bases from J, with 14 bases between. CDR3 size: 15 residues. The CDR3 sequence: CASSIAGIYPGELFF. CDR3 nucleotides: TGTGCCAGTAGTATCGCCGGAATTTATCCCGGGGAGCTGTTTTTT.